These T cell receptor beta chains were read from a single sample in a study of OX40 agonist ivuxolimab in advanced cancers. Using immunoSEQ multiplex PCR, the repertoire was profiled, and TCRdb retains in-frame clones only, with some absent. This sample has roughly 60,000 clones, with roughly 91% found just once. Sequences were derived from CD4+ or CD8+ T cells sorted from blood, sampled in a trial of the OX40 agonist ivuxolimab. The receptors originated from an adult with an advanced solid tumor such as melanoma, head and neck, liver or kidney cancer. Each CDR3 is given without its conserved first and last residue. Rows may omit the clone size; those that give it use once, few, many or a size class.

ASSLEINQETQY,TRBV5-4,NA,TRBJ2-5
ASSADLANEQY,TRBV5-1,NA,TRBJ2-7
ASGRDTDTQY,TRBV7-3,few,TRBJ2-3
ASSLVGGGASTDTQY,TRBV7-2,once,TRBJ2-3
ASSPDSSPTEAF,TRBV5-1,NA,TRBJ1-1
ASCDFVGTDTQY,TRBV2,NA,TRBJ2-3
ASSYSKGRGYYEQY,TRBV6-5,NA,TRBJ2-7
ASSSEQGFTYEQY,TRBV5-1,NA,TRBJ2-7
ASSLDTYTDTQY,TRBV7-9,NA,TRBJ2-3
ASSEGLTSPLH,TRBV19,NA,TRBJ1-6
ASRSTGTDYGYT,TRBV6-1,NA,TRBJ1-2
ASSLPGSEAF,TRBV27,NA,TRBJ1-1
ASSSDGTFNEQF,TRBV7-3,NA,TRBJ2-1
ASRAGAAATQY,TRBV10-2,NA,TRBJ2-3
ARSPREAGNEQF,TRBV5-3,NA,TRBJ2-1
ASSLAWGLAGDTQY,TRBV7-9,NA,TRBJ2-3
AWSYSSPLH,TRBV30,NA,TRBJ1-6
VSSLRPGGPRPDTQY,TRBV5-1,NA,TRBJ2-3
SVEDKSGRQINSPLH,TRBV29-1,NA,TRBJ1-6
ASSVAGGGGFGYT,TRBV9,NA,TRBJ1-2
ASSLAGRHYEQY,TRBV11-2,NA,TRBJ2-7
ASSLAETQY,TRBV5-8,NA,TRBJ2-5
ASSPGGQGFYEQY,TRBV18,NA,TRBJ2-7
ASSETGLGNTIY,TRBV6-5,NA,TRBJ1-3
ASSLGLATDTQY,TRBV7-9,NA,TRBJ2-3
ASSLGIGGKYEQY,TRBV7-2,NA,NA
ASSLELGNEQY,TRBV7-2,NA,TRBJ2-7
ASSQRSPYEQY,TRBV5-6,NA,TRBJ2-7
ASSRQGGGETQY,TRBV5-1,NA,TRBJ2-5
ASSVFARGSGKETQY,TRBV19,NA,TRBJ2-5
ASSPGGLAKNIQY,TRBV11-2,NA,TRBJ2-4
ASSQTAVANYGYT,TRBV4-3,NA,TRBJ1-2
ASSQDSGNTIY,TRBV11-3,once,TRBJ1-3
ASSLDRSPYEQY,TRBV11-2,NA,TRBJ2-7
ASSANRGSSYNSPLH,TRBV7-8,few,TRBJ1-6
ASSRGTLETQY,TRBV6-5,NA,TRBJ2-5
ASSPDDYLSSYNSPLH,TRBV7-9,once,TRBJ1-6